The count of the clone carrying this TCR beta chain is one. The germline gene is not matched at one end of the junction; a read error may be the cause. This record belongs to a study of patients and donors after allogeneic stem cell transplantation. TCRdb processed the RT-PCR reads anew with MiXCR; each CDR3 protein has one entry. The profile shows approximately 170,000 distinct CDR3 sequences, roughly 22% of them singletons. The receptor was isolated from a human donor who was either an allogeneic HSCT recipient or a stem cell or donor lymphocyte infusion donor (not recorded which). It is not recorded whose cells these are; they may come from a transplant donor. Sequencing input: blood, either unsorted or a sorted T cell fraction (not recorded which).

CDR3 bases: TGTGCCAGCAGCCAAAACAGACTCTATGCCTACACCTTC. Translating it yields CASSQNRLYAYTF. The gene calls are TRBV14 and TRBJ1-2; D remains ambiguous. The germline CDR1 and CDR2 sequences are SGHDN and FVKESK. The CDR3 extends over 13 amino acids.